The 18 T cell receptor beta chains listed next were all sequenced from one sample in a study of T cells after yellow fever vaccination. Each CDR3 protein gets one entry after TCRdb re-called the 5' RACE reads with MiXCR. The sample yields about 260,000 distinct CDR3 sequences, 10% to 15% seen once. The sample was CD4+ T cells sorted from PBMCs, taken 45 days after the yellow fever booster vaccination. Source of these receptors: a man between 25 and 39 years old who received the YFV17D yellow fever vaccine.

This clonotype has a handful of counts. V gene TRBV5-1 combines with J gene TRBJ2-1; TRBD1 aligns across 10 bases. The CDR3 is made up of 14 amino acids. The ends lost 4 bases at V and 8 bases at J; junction bases unmatched: 6. CDR1 is SGHRS, CDR2 YFSETQ, per germline. The DNA for the CDR3 is TGCGCCAGCAGCCACCGGGACAGGGGCCATGAGCAGTTCTTC. Translated: CASSHRDRGHEQFF.

Ten or more counts support this clonotype. The chain uses TRBV20-1 and TRBJ2-7, with D maybe TRBD2 (6 bases). V was cut by 5 bases and J by 3 bases, with 14 bases left in between. This CDR3 region has 13 residues. The germline V gene has CDR1 DFQATT and CDR2 SNEGSKA (reference sequence). The DNA of the CDR3 is TGCAGTGCTGCGGGGCTCGTCCTCTACGAGCAGTACTTC. Amino acids: CSAAGLVLYEQYF.

This clonotype turned up a few times. The chain carries TRBV12-3 or TRBV12-4 and TRBJ1-1; 9 bases map to TRBD1. J gave up 4 bases and V 5 bases, and 14 bases lay outside the gene matches. There are 17 residues in the CDR3. Written as DNA, the CDR3 is TGTGCCAGCAGTCTCGCGGGACAGGGAGGCCAAAGCACTGAAGCTTTCTTT. Translation: CASSLAGQGGQSTEAFF.

J is TRBJ2-1 and V is TRBV6-4; tentatively, D is TRBD2 (5 bases). The V end lost 2 bases, the J end lost 6 bases, and 8 bases lay between the germline ends. The CDR3 runs to 13 residues. Germline V gives CDR1 MRHNA, CDR2 SNTAGT. CDR3 region: CASSDRGVNEQFF. The CDR3 DNA is TGTGCCAGCAGTGACCGGGGTGTCAATGAGCAGTTCTTC.

In its sample, this clonotype was seen a few times. The J gene is TRBJ2-4, the V gene TRBV7-2, with D possibly TRBD1 on 6 matching bases. V lost 0 bases and J 7 bases, leaving 10 bases between the germline ends. The CDR3 extends over 14 amino acids. Germline assignment: CDR1 SGHTA and CDR2 FQGNSA. CDR3 sequence: CASSLARGGNIQYF. CDR3 nucleotides: TGTGCCAGCAGCTTAGCGAGAGGGGGTAACATTCAGTACTTC.

Points on this clonotype: The DNA is omitted, as the CDR3 cannot be located on it reliably, and the CDR3 follows TCRdb's listing. The rearrangement links TRBV12-3 or TRBV12-4 to TRBJ2-2. The CDR3 spans 14 residues, counting both ends. The CDR3 is CASRTDLRAGELFF.

The chain links TRBV9 to TRBJ1-2; no clear D gene. The ends were cut back, 0 bases at V and 3 bases at J, with 9 bases in the middle. The CDR3 contains 14 residues. CDR1 and CDR2 (germline): SGDLS, YYNGEE. The CDR3 loop reads CASSVGSRDYGYTF. The CDR3 DNA sequence: TGTGCCAGCAGCGTAGGGTCAAGGGACTATGGCTACACCTTC.

This clonotype was recorded at least ten times. The genes are TRBV6-2 or TRBV6-3 and TRBJ2-7; no firm D call. There are 12 residues in the CDR3. Germline CDR1 MNHEY, CDR2 SVGEGT. Deletions cut 6 bases from V and 4 bases from J, with 10 bases between. The CDR3, as DNA: TGTGCCAGCAGCGAGAATGAGTACGAGCAGTACTTC. Protein sequence: CASSENEYEQYF.

The chain recombines TRBV12-3 or TRBV12-4 with TRBJ2-7; D not certain. Deletions cut 5 bases from V and 0 bases from J, with 11 bases between. The CDR3 runs to 14 residues. CDR3 coding DNA: TGTGCCAGCAGTACCGGGCCCTACTCCTACGAGCAGTACTTC. Encoded protein: CASSTGPYSYEQYF.

This clonotype has more than one count but fewer than ten. This rearrangement joins TRBV20-1 to TRBJ1-2; no definite D call. Germline V CDR1 and CDR2: DFQATT, SNEGSKA (reference sequence). V shed 7 bases and J shed 0 bases, with 9 bases lying between them. CDR3 size: 12 residues. CDR3 DNA sequence: TGCAGTGAGTTGCAGCCTAACTATGGCTACACCTTC. Amino acid sequence: CSELQPNYGYTF.

The chain has TRBV27 and TRBJ2-3; D is ambiguous. V was cut by 4 bases and J by 5 bases, with 10 bases left in between. Germline CDR1 is MNHEY and CDR2 is SMNVEV (reference sequence). The CDR3 totals 13 residues. In nucleotides, the CDR3 is TGTGCCAGCAGTTCACCGCCAGTAGATACGCAGTATTTT. Encoded protein: CASSSPPVDTQYF.

This clonotype has a handful of counts. The gene calls are TRBV4-2 and TRBJ2-3; D is undetermined. Deletions cut 0 bases from V and 5 bases from J, with 9 bases between. The germline CDR1 and CDR2 sequences are LGHNA and YNFKEQ. CDR3 length equals 14 residues. This CDR3 reads CASSQDTVGDTQYF. In DNA, the CDR3 is TGTGCCAGCAGCCAAGATACCGTTGGAGATACGCAGTATTTT.

The rearrangement uses TRBV12-3 or TRBV12-4 and TRBJ2-1; D perhaps matches TRBD1 (6 bases). Trimming removed 6 bases at V and 6 bases at J, with 18 bases between. This CDR3 spans 15 amino acids. The CDR3 reads CASRRNTQGSNEQFF. The CDR3, as DNA: TGTGCCAGCAGGAGGAATACACAGGGTTCCAATGAGCAGTTCTTC.

The chain couples TRBV5-1 to TRBJ2-1, with TRBD1 identical over 7 bases. Per germline, CDR1 SGHRS and CDR2 YFSETQ. This CDR3 has 15 residues. The junction had 9 bases not matched to a gene; V was cut back by 4 bases and J by 5 bases. The CDR3 DNA sequence: TGCGCCAGCAGCCGACCGGGACAGCAAAACAATGAGCAGTTCTTC. Translated: CASSRPGQQNNEQFF.

The V call is TRBV6-6, the J call TRBJ1-1; D unclear. V was clipped by 11 bases and J by 3 bases, with 16 bases between them. The CDR3 consists of 13 residues. Germline loops: CDR1 MNHNY, CDR2 SVGAGI (reference sequence). The CDR3 DNA sequence: TGTGCCGGACGACGCCAGTCGGACACTGAAGCTTTCTTT. Its translation: CAGRRQSDTEAFF.

A few counts support this clonotype. This sequence joins TRBV4-3 and TRBJ2-7; 8 bases map to TRBD2. The CDR3 is made up of 17 amino acids. J was trimmed by 4 bases and V by 5 bases; bases with no gene match: 16. The germline V gene has CDR1 LGHNA and CDR2 YSLEER. The CDR3 nucleotides read TGCGCCAGCAGCAGGGTGTCGGCGGGAGGTCCACTATACGAGCAGTACTTC. Translation: CASSRVSAGGPLYEQYF.

This clonotype has at least ten counts. The chain carries TRBV5-1 and TRBJ2-3, with 8 bases that match TRBD1. CDR1 and CDR2 (germline): SGHRS, YFSETQ. The CDR3 covers 15 residues. After removal of 7 bases from V and 2 bases from J, the junction contained 9 bases not matched to a gene. The DNA for the CDR3 is TGCGCCAGCGGACGGACAGGGAAGGTCACAGATACGCAGTATTTT. Translating gives CASGRTGKVTDTQYF.

CDR3 loop: CASSPTSGADTYEQYF. The CDR3 DNA follows: TGTGCCAGCAGTCCGACTAGCGGAGCAGACACCTACGAGCAGTACTTC. The chain couples TRBV12-3 or TRBV12-4 to TRBJ2-7; 9 nucleotides align to TRBD2. CDR3 length: 16 residues. The junction had 10 bases not matched to a gene; V was cut back by 5 bases and J by 2 bases.